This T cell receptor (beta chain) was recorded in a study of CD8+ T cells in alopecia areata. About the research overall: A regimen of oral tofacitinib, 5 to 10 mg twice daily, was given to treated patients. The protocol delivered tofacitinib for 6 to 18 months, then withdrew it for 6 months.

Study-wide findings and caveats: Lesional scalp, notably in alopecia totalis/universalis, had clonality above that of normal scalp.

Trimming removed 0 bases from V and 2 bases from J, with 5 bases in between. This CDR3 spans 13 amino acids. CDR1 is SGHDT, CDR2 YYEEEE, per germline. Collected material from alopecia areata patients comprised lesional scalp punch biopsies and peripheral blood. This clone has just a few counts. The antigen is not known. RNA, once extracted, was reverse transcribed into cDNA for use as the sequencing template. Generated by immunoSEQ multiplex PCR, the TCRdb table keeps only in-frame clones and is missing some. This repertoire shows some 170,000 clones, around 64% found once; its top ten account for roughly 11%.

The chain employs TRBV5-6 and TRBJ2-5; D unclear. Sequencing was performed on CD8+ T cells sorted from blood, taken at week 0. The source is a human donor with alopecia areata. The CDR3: CASSLGRQETQYF. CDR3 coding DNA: TGTGCCAGCAGCTTGGGAAGACAAGAGACCCAGTACTTC.